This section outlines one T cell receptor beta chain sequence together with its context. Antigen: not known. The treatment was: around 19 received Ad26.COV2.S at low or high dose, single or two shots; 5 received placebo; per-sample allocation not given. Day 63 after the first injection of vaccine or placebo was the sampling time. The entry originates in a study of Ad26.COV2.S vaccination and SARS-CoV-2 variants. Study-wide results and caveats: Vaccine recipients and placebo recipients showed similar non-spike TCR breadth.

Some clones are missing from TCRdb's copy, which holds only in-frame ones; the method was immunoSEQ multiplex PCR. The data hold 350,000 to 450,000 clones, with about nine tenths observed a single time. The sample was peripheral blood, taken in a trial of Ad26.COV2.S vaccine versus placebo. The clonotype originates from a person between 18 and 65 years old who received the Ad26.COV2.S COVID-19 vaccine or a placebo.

The CDR3 DNA sequence: TGTGCCAGTAGTCCCACCCCGGGCCCGGCGGGAGGAAACACCATATATTTT. Translated: CASSPTPGPAGGNTIYF. The chain uses TRBV19 and TRBJ1-3; D remains unclear. Looked up from germline, CDR1 is LNHDA and CDR2 is SQIVND (reference sequence). The V end was cut by 5 bases, the J end by 4 bases, with 21 bases between. CDR3 length: 17 residues.